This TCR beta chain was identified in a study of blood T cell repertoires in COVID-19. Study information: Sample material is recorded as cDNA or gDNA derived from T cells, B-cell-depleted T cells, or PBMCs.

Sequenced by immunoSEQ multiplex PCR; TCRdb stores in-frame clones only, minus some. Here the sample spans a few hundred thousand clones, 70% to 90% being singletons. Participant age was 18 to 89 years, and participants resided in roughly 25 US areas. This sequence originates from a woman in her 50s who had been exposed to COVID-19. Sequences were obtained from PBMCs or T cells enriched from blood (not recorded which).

The CDR3 coding sequence is TGTGCCAGTAGTTTCCTCCGGGACAGGCGTGAAGCTTTCTTT. It codes for CASSFLRDRREAFF. This sequence joins TRBV19 and TRBJ1-1; 8 bases are a match to TRBD1. This CDR3 is built from 14 residues. The germline CDR1 and CDR2 sequences are LNHDA and SQIVND (reference sequence). With 5 bases clipped from V and 7 bases from J, the junction kept 9 bases outside the gene matches. The whole variable domain, remainder taken from reference TRBV19 and TRBJ1-1, is DGGITQSPKYLFRKEGQNVTLSCEQNLNHDAMYWYRQDPGQGLRLIYYSQIVNDFQKGDIAEGYSVSREKKESFPLTVTSAQKNPTAFYLCASSFLRDRREAFFGQGTRLTVV.